The rows below give T cell receptor beta chains drawn from one sample of a study of T cells in pancreatic ductal adenocarcinoma. Generated by immunoSEQ multiplex PCR, the TCRdb table keeps only in-frame clones and is missing some. Found here are over 15,000 clones, approximately 90% of them singletons; the top ten hold approximately 15%. Sequencing used PBMCs. The receptors derive from a human donor with pancreatic ductal adenocarcinoma. Both conserved end residues are part of each CDR3. D genes are given only for firm matches. Clone size, where shown, is once, few, many, or a class for clones that have expanded.

j_call clone_size v_call d_call cdr3_nt cdr3_aa
TRBJ1-1 NA TRBV30 NA TGTGCCTGGAGTGTGTTAGGGTACACTGAAGCTTTCTTT CAWSVLGYTEAFF
TRBJ2-7 once TRBV18 TRBD1 TGTGCCAGCTCACTCACCGGGACAGGGGGTTCCTACGAGCAGTACTTC CASSLTGTGGSYEQYF
TRBJ2-5 NA TRBV5-4 TRBD1 TGTGCCACCTGCCGGGACAGGGGCCAAGAGACCCAGTACTTC CATCRDRGQETQYF
TRBJ2-7 NA TRBV5-1 TRBD1 TGCGCCAGCAGCTTGGCCTTCGGGACAGGAGGGGGCTCCGAGCAGTACTTC CASSLAFGTGGGSEQYF
TRBJ2-1 NA TRBV19 TRBD2 TGTGCCAGTAGTATCCCGGGACTAAAGTCGGAGCAGTTCTTC CASSIPGLKSEQFF
TRBJ2-7 NA TRBV6-6 TRBD2 TGTGCCAGCATTCTAGCGGGAGGCCTCTCCTACGAGCAGTACTTC CASILAGGLSYEQYF
TRBJ2-1 once TRBV28 NA TGTGCCAGCACCATTGCCGGGACGAACAATGAGCAGTTCTTC CASTIAGTNNEQFF
TRBJ2-7 NA TRBV6-5 TRBD2 TGTGCCAGCAGTTACAGGGGGACTAGCGGATTCTACGAGCAGTACTTC CASSYRGTSGFYEQYF
TRBJ2-2 few TRBV13 TRBD2 TGTGCCAGCAGCCCCCGGGGACTAGCGGGAGGGACCACCGGGGAGCTGTTTTTT CASSPRGLAGGTTGELFF
TRBJ1-5 NA TRBV7-9 NA TGTGCCAGCAGCTTCGGGGGCGCCGGCAATCAGCCCCAGCATTTT CASSFGGAGNQPQHF
TRBJ2-7 NA TRBV10-3 NA TGTGCCATCAGTGGTGGCACGTCCTACGAGCAGTACTTC CAISGGTSYEQYF
TRBJ2-6 NA TRBV30 NA TGTGCCTGGAGTGTACGGGGATATGGGGCCAACGTCCTGACTTTC CAWSVRGYGANVLTF
TRBJ1-1 NA TRBV7-2 NA TGTGCCAGCAGCTTAACCGCGAACACTGAAGCTTTCTTT CASSLTANTEAFF
TRBJ1-1 NA TRBV7-8 NA TGTGCCAGCAGCCCCATCGCCCCGGGCTTGAACACTGAAGCTTTCTTT CASSPIAPGLNTEAFF
TRBJ2-7 NA TRBV11-2 TRBD2 TGTGCCAGCAGCTCACTAGCGGGGGGGACCTACGAGCAGTACTTC CASSSLAGGTYEQYF
TRBJ1-1 NA TRBV11-2 TRBD1 TGTGCCAGCAGCTTAGGAAAAGGTCGCCACAGGGGGTTGAACACTGAAGCTTTCTTT CASSLGKGRHRGLNTEAFF
TRBJ2-3 NA TRBV30 NA TGTGCCTGGAGTGACCCCCACGCGACAGATACGCAGTATTTT CAWSDPHATDTQYF
TRBJ1-2 NA TRBV28 TRBD1 TGTGCCAGCAGGTTCCTCGCGAGGGGGCGCGGTGGCTACACCTTC CASRFLARGRGGYTF
TRBJ2-5 NA TRBV6-5 TRBD2 TGTGCCAGCAGTTACGTACTAGCGGGGGACCAAGAGACCCAGTACTTC CASSYVLAGDQETQYF
TRBJ1-2 NA TRBV6-1 NA TGTGCCAGCAGTGAAGCGGGGGGCCGGGACTATGGCTACACCTTC CASSEAGGRDYGYTF
TRBJ1-2 NA TRBV28 TRBD1 TGTGCCAGCTCTACCGGGACAGGCGCAACTCGTACCTTC CASSTGTGATRTF
TRBJ1-6 NA TRBV6-1 NA TGTGCCAGCACTCAAGGGAATTCACCCCTCCACTTT CASTQGNSPLHF
TRBJ1-5 NA TRBV5-6 TRBD1 TGTGCCAGCAGCTGGGGGGGGACAGGGTATCAGCCCCAGCATTTT CASSWGGTGYQPQHF
TRBJ2-5 NA TRBV6-5 TRBD1 TGTGCCAGCATGGGGACAGGGGGCCGAGAGACCCAGTACTTC CASMGTGGRETQYF
TRBJ2-1 once TRBV27 TRBD2 TGTGCCAGCAGTTTATGGGGACTAGCGGGAGCGTCCTACAATGAGCAGTTCTTC CASSLWGLAGASYNEQFF
TRBJ1-1 NA TRBV10-3 TRBD1 TGTGCCACCCTTGGGGACAGGGGGGCATTTGCTTTCTTT CATLGDRGAFAFF
TRBJ1-2 NA TRBV30 NA TGTGCCTGGCAAGCGGACCGGAGAGTGGGCTACACCTTC CAWQADRRVGYTF
TRBJ1-1 NA TRBV7-2 NA TGTGCCAGCAGCTTAGCGATCGGACCGATCCTGAACACTGAAGCTTTCTTT CASSLAIGPILNTEAFF
TRBJ1-1 once TRBV29-1 NA TGCAGCGTTGTGGGCGGAAAGGGTGCCACTGAAGCTTTCTTT CSVVGGKGATEAFF
TRBJ2-7 NA TRBV14 NA TGTGCCAGCAGCCAAGTGGCTCGAGCGGCCTCGATCTACGAGCAGTACTTC CASSQVARAASIYEQYF
TRBJ1-2 NA TRBV7-2 TRBD1 TGTGCCAGCAGCTTAGTTGGGGGGACAGGGTCTAACTATGGCTACACCTTC CASSLVGGTGSNYGYTF
TRBJ2-7 NA TRBV5-1 NA TGCGCCAGCAGCTTGGGGGACGGTAGGCAGTACTTC CASSLGDGRQYF
TRBJ2-3 NA TRBV6-5 TRBD2 TGTGCCAGCAGTTACTCCGGGACTAGCGGGGTTGATACGCAGTATTTT CASSYSGTSGVDTQYF
TRBJ2-7 NA TRBV29-1 TRBD1 TGCAGCGTTGGACAGGGGGCTTTTTACGAGCAGTACTTC CSVGQGAFYEQYF
TRBJ1-5 NA TRBV25-1 TRBD1 TGTGCCAGCAGTGCCCGGACAGGGGAAGGTCAGCCCCAGCATTTT CASSARTGEGQPQHF
TRBJ2-1 NA TRBV25-1 NA TGTGCCAGCAGTGGAAGAGGTTATGAGCAGTTCTTC CASSGRGYEQFF
TRBJ2-1 NA TRBV7-6 NA TGTGCCAGCAGCCCAAGGGGGGGGAGCTCCTACAATGAGCAGTTCTTC CASSPRGGSSYNEQFF
TRBJ2-3 once TRBV7-2 TRBD1 TGTGCCAGCAGCTCTACCGGGACAGGGGCTAGCACAGATACGCAGTATTTT CASSSTGTGASTDTQYF
TRBJ2-5 once TRBV5-5 NA TGTGCCAGCAGCTTGGCCCTAGAGACCCAGTACTTC CASSLALETQYF
TRBJ1-3 NA TRBV7-9 NA TGTGCCAGCAGCTTTGGGCTTAGCTCTGGAAACACCATATATTTT CASSFGLSSGNTIYF
TRBJ2-5 NA TRBV28 NA TGTGCCAGCACCGGAGTGTCGGACGGAAACCAAGAGACCCAGTACTTC CASTGVSDGNQETQYF
TRBJ1-3 NA TRBV5-6 NA TGTGCCAGCAGCTTGACAGGCCGACTGGGAAACACCATATATTTT CASSLTGRLGNTIYF
TRBJ1-5 NA TRBV5-6 NA TGTGCCAGCAGCTTGGCCGGGGGGGATCAGCCCCAGCATTTT CASSLAGGDQPQHF
TRBJ2-2 NA TRBV11-2 NA TGTGCCAGCAGCCGGGGAGACCATAACGCCGGGGAGCTGTTTTTT CASSRGDHNAGELFF
TRBJ2-1 NA TRBV28 TRBD1 TGTGCCAGCAGTTTAAGGATCCTCCGGGACAGGGGGAGCTCCTACAATGAGCAGTTCTTC CASSLRILRDRGSSYNEQFF
TRBJ2-1 NA TRBV10-3 TRBD2 TGTGCCATCAGTGGGACTAGCGGGAGTCTGAATGAGCAGTTCTTC CAISGTSGSLNEQFF
TRBJ1-5 NA TRBV7-8 TRBD1 TGTGCCAGCAGCCTCACGGACAGGAATCAGCCCCAGCATTTT CASSLTDRNQPQHF
TRBJ2-7 once TRBV4-3 NA TGCGCCAGCAGCCAAACCGGGACTCCCGCAGGGTACGAGCAGTACTTC CASSQTGTPAGYEQYF
TRBJ1-2 NA TRBV15 NA TGTGCCACCAGCAGAGATCAGGATAGGGTCGGGCATGGCTACACCTTC CATSRDQDRVGHGYTF
TRBJ1-1 NA TRBV12-5 NA TGTGCTAGTGGTTTGGTACGTTCTGGCAGTGAAGCTTTCTTT CASGLVRSGSEAFF
TRBJ2-1 NA TRBV5-8 TRBD1 TGTGCCAGCAGCTTGACAGGGGAGTCCTACAATGAGCAGTTCTTC CASSLTGESYNEQFF
TRBJ1-1 NA TRBV29-1 NA TGCAGCGCAACGGCGGGGGTCGCGGGCACTGAAGCTTTCTTT CSATAGVAGTEAFF
TRBJ2-1 NA TRBV9 NA TGTGCCAGCAGCCAGGGAGGTGCCTCCTACAATGAGCAGTTCTTC CASSQGGASYNEQFF